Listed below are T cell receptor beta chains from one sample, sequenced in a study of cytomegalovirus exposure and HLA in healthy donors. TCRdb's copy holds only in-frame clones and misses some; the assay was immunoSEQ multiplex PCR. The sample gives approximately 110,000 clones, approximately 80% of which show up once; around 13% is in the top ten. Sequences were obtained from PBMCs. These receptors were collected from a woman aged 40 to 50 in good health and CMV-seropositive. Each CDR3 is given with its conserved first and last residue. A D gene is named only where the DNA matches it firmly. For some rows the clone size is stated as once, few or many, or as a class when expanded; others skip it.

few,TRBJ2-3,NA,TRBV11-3,TGTGCCAGCAGCCCCCGCAGGGACACAGATACGCAGTATTTT,CASSPRRDTDTQYF
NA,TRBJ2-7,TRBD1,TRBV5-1,TGCGCCAGCAGCCTCGGGACAGACTACGAGCAGTACTTC,CASSLGTDYEQYF
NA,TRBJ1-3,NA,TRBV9,TGTGCCAGCAGCGGAGGGACACTCTCTGGAAACACCATATATTTT,CASSGGTLSGNTIYF
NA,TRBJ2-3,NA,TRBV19,TGTGCCACCCAGGGGAGCACAGATACGCAGTATTTT,CATQGSTDTQYF
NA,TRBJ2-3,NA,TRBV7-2,TGTGCCAGCAGCTTAGGCTCAGGGGTCATGATCACAGATACGCAGTATTTT,CASSLGSGVMITDTQYF
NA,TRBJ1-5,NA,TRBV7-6,TGTGCCAGCAGCTGCGAAGGAGACCGAGGGAATCAGCCCCAGCATTTT,CASSCEGDRGNQPQHF
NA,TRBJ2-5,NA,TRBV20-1,TGCAGTGCTCGAGCACAAGAGACCCAGTACTTC,CSARAQETQYF
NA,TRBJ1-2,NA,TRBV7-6,TGTGCCAGCAGCTCAGGTCCACCGACAGGCGACTATGGCTACACCTTC,CASSSGPPTGDYGYTF
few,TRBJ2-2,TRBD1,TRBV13,TGTGCCAGTATAGACAGGGGTGACACCGGGGAGCTGTTTTTT,CASIDRGDTGELFF
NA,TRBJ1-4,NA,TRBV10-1,TGCGCCAGCAGTGACCATCGACTTAACCGCGGGGAAAAACTGTTTTTT,CASSDHRLNRGEKLFF